The source of this T cell receptor (beta chain) is a study of shared clonotypes between healthy human individuals. Only in-frame clones appear in the TCRdb table, and some are missing; sequencing was by immunoSEQ multiplex PCR. This sample has approximately 2,300,000 clones, with around 92% found just once. Looked up from germline, CDR1 is KGHSH and CDR2 is LQKENI. Trimming removed 0 bases from V and 4 bases from J, with 9 bases in between. The CDR3 extends over 14 amino acids. The origin of this receptor is a man aged 18 to 35 in good health. Some clones in this sample may be carry-over from other donors' samples. Source material: naive CD4+ T cells from PBMCs. Subset indicated: CD45RA+ positively selected. This chain joins TRBV18 and TRBJ1-2; tentative D call: TRBD1 (5 bases). The CDR3, as DNA: TGTGCCAGCTCACCACCAGGGACGGTCTATGGCTACACCTTC. Its translation is CASSPPGTVYGYTF.